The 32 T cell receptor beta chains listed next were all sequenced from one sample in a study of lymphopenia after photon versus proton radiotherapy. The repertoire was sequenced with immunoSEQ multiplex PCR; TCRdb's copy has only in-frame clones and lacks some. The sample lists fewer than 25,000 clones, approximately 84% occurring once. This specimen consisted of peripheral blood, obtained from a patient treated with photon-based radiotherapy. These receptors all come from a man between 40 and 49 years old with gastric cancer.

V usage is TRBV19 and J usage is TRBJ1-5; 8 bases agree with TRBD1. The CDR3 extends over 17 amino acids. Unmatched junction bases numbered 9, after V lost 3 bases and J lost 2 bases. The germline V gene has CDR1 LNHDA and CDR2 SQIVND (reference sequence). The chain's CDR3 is CASSIFGATGGNQPQHF. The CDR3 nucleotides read TGTGCCAGTAGTATCTTTGGGGCGACAGGGGGCAATCAGCCCCAGCATTTT. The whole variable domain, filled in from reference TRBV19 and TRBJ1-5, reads DGGITQSPKYLFRKEGQNVTLSCEQNLNHDAMYWYRQDPGQGLRLIYYSQIVNDFQKGDIAEGYSVSREKKESFPLTVTSAQKNPTAFYLCASSIFGATGGNQPQHFGDGTRLSIL.

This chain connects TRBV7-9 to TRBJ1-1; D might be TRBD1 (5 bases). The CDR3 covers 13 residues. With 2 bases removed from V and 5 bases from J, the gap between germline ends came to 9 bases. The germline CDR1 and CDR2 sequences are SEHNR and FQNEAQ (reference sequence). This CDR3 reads CASSLWGGTEAFF. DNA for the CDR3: TGTGCCAGCAGCTTATGGGGGGGAACTGAAGCTTTCTTT.

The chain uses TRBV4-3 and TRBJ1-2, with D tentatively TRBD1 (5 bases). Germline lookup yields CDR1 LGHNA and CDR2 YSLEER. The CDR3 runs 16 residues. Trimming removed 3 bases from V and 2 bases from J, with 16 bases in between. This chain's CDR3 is CASSQGPAGGNYGYTF. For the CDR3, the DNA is TGCGCCAGCAGCCAGGGTCCGGCGGGGGGGAACTATGGCTACACCTTC.

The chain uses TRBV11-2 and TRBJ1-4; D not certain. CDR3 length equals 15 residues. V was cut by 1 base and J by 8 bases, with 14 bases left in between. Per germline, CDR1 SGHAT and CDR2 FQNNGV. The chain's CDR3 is CASSLGPGEGEKLFF. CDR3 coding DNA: TGTGCCAGCAGCTTAGGTCCCGGGGAGGGAGAAAAACTGTTTTTT.

The CDR3 region is CASSVTDYLGNNEQFF. The CDR3 DNA reads TGTGCCAGCAGCGTAACCGACTACCTCGGGAACAATGAGCAGTTCTTC. The V and J genes are TRBV9 and TRBJ2-1, with a tentative D call TRBD2 (5 bases). Germline V CDR1 and CDR2: SGDLS, YYNGEE. V lost 1 base to trimming and J lost 5 bases, with 16 bases between them. The CDR3 covers 16 residues.

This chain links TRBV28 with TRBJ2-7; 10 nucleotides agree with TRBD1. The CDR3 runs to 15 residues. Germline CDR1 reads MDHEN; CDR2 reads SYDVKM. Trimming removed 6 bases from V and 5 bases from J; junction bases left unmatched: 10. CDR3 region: CASRLGQGLGNEQYF. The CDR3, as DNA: TGTGCCAGCAGGTTGGGACAGGGGTTGGGAAACGAGCAGTACTTC.

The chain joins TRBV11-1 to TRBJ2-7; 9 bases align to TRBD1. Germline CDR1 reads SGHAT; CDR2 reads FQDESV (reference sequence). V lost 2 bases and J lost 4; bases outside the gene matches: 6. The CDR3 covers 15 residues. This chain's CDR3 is CASSLTGQGMYEQYF. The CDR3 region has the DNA TGTGCCAGCAGCTTAACCGGACAGGGGATGTACGAGCAGTACTTC. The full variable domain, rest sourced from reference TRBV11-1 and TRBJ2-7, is EAEVAQSPRYKITEKSQAVAFWCDPISGHATLYWYRQILGQGPELLVQFQDESVVDDSQLPKDRFSAERLKGVDSTLKIQPAELGDSAMYLCASSLTGQGMYEQYFGPGTRLTVT.

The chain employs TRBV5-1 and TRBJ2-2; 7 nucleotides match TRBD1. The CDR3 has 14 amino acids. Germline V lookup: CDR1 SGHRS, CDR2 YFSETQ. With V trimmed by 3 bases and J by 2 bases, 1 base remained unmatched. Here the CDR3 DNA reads TGCGCCAGCAGCTGGGACAGCAACACCGGGGAGCTGTTTTTT. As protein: CASSWDSNTGELFF. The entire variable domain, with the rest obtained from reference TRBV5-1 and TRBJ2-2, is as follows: KAGVTQTPRYLIKTRGQQVTLSCSPISGHRSVSWYQQTPGQGLQFLFEYFSETQRNKGNFPGRFSGRQFSNSRSEMNVSTLELGDSALYLCASSWDSNTGELFFGEGSRLTVL.

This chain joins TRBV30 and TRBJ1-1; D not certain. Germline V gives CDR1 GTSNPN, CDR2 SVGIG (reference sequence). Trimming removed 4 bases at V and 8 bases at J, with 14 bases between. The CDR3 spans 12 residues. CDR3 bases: TGTGCCTGGACCCCCTATTCTTCCGAAGCTTTCTTT. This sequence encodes CAWTPYSSEAFF.

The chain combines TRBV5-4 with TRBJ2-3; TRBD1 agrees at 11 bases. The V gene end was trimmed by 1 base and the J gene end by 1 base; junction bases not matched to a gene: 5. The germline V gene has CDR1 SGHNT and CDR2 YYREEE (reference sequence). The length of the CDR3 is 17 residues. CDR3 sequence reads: CASSLRTGGTGTDTQYF. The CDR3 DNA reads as TGTGCCAGCAGCTTGAGGACAGGGGGCACGGGCACAGATACGCAGTATTTT.

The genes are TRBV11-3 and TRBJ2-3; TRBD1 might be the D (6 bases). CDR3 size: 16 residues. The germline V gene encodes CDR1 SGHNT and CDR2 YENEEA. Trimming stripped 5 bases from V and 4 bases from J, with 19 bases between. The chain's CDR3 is CASSLGDGQYADTQYF. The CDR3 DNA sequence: TGTGCCAGCAGCCTGGGGGACGGACAGTACGCAGATACGCAGTATTTT.

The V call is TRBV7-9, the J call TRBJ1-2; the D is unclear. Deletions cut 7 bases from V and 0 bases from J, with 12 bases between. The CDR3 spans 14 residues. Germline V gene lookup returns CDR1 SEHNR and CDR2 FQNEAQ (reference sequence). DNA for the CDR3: TGTGCCAGCACCCCAGGAGTTGCTAACTATGGCTACACCTTC. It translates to CASTPGVANYGYTF.

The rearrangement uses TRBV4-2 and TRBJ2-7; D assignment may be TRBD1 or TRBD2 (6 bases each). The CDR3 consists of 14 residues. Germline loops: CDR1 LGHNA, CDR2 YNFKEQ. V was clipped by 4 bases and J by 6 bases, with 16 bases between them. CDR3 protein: CASSPQYREAEQYF. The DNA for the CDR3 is TGTGCCAGCAGCCCGCAGTACAGGGAGGCCGAGCAGTACTTC.

The CDR3 DNA reads as TGTGCCAGCAGCGAGGGGAACCGTAGGTCACCCCTCCACTTT. This encodes CASSEGNRRSPLHF. V gene TRBV2 combines with J gene TRBJ1-6, with D tentatively TRBD1 (5 bases). This CDR3 has 14 amino acids. The ends were cut back, 6 bases at V and 10 bases at J, with 16 bases in the middle. The V gene's germline CDR1 is SNHLY and CDR2 FYNNEI.

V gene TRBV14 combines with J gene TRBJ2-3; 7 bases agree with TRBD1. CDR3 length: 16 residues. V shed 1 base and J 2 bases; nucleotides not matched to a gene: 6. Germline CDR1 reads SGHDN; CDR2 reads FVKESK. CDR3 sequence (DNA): TGTGCCAGCAGCCAAGGGTGGACAGGATACACAGATACGCAGTATTTT. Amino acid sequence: CASSQGWTGYTDTQYF.

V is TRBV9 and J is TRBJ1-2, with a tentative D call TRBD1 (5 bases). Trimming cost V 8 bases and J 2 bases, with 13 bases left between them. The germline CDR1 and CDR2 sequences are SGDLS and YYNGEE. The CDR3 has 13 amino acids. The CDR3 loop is CASSPTVNYGYTF. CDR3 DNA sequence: TGTGCCAGTAGCCCGACAGTAAACTATGGCTACACCTTC.

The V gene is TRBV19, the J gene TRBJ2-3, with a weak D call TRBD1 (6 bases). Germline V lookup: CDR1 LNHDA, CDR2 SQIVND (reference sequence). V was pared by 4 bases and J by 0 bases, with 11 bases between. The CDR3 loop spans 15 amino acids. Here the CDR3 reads CASSNPGASTDTQYF. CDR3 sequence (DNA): TGTGCCAGTAGTAATCCAGGGGCTAGCACAGATACGCAGTATTTT.

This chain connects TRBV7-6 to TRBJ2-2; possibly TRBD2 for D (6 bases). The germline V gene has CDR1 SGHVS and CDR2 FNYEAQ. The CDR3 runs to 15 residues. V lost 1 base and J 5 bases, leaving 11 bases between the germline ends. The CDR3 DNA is TGTGCCAGCAGCTTAGGTCTCGCGGGGACCGGGGAGCTGTTTTTT. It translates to CASSLGLAGTGELFF.

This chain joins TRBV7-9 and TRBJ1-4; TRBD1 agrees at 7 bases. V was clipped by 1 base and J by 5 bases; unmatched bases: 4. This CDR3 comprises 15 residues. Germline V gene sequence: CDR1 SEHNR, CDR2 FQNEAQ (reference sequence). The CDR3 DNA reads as TGTGCCAGCAGCTTAGGACAGGGATGGAATGAAAAACTGTTTTTT. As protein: CASSLGQGWNEKLFF.

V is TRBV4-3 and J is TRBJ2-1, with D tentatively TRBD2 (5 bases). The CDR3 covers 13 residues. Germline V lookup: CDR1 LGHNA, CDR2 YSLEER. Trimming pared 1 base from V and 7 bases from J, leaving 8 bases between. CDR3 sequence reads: CASSQGRENEQFF. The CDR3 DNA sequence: TGCGCCAGCAGCCAAGGAAGGGAGAATGAGCAGTTCTTC.

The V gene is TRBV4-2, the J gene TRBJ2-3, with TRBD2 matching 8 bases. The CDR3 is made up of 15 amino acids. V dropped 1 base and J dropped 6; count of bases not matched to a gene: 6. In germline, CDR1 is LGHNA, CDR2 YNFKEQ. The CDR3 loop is CASSQGRGGTDTQYF. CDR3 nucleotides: TGTGCCAGCAGCCAAGGACGGGGGGGGACGGATACGCAGTATTTT.

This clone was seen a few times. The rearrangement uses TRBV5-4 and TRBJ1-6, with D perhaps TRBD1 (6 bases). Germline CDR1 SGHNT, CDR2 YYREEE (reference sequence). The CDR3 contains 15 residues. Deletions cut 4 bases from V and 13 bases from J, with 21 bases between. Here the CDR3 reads CASSQTGQGRMPLHF. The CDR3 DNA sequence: TGTGCCAGCAGCCAGACGGGACAAGGGCGGATGCCCCTCCACTTT.

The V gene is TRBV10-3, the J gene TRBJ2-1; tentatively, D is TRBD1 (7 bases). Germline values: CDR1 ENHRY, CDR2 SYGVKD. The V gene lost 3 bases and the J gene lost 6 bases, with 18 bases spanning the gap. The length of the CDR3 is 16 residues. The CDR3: CAISDRQGGMINEQFF. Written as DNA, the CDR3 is TGTGCCATCAGTGACCGACAGGGAGGTATGATCAATGAGCAGTTCTTC.

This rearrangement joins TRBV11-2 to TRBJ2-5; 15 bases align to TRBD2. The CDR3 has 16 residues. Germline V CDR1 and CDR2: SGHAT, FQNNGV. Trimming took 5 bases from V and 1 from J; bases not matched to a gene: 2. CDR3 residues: CASSEGLAGGQETQYF. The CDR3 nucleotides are TGTGCCAGCAGCGAGGGACTAGCGGGGGGCCAAGAGACCCAGTACTTC. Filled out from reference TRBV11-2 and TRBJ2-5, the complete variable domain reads EAGVAQSPRYKIIEKRQSVAFWCNPISGHATLYWYQQILGQGPKLLIQFQNNGVVDDSQLPKDRFSAERLKGVDSTLKIQPAKLEDSAVYLCASSEGLAGGQETQYFGPGTRLLVL.

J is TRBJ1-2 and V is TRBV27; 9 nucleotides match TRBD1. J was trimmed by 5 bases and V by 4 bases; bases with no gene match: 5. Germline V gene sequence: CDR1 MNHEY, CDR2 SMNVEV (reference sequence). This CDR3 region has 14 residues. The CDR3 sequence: CASSSLDRGYGYTF. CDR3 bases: TGTGCCAGCAGTTCCCTGGACAGGGGATATGGCTACACCTTC.

The CDR3 coding sequence is TGTGCCAGCAGCTCCATCGGGACGGAAGCGAACACCGGGGAGCTGTTTTTT. Protein: CASSSIGTEANTGELFF. The chain employs TRBV11-3 and TRBJ2-2, with D perhaps TRBD1 or TRBD2 (5 bases each). Per germline, CDR1 SGHNT and CDR2 YENEEA. The ends were cut back, 4 bases at V and 0 bases at J, with 15 bases in the middle. The CDR3 is 17 residues long.

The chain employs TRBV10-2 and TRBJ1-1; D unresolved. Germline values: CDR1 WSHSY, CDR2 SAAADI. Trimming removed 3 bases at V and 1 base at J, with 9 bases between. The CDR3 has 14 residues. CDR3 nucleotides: TGCGCCAGCAGTGATAGCCGCCCGAACACTGAAGCTTTCTTT. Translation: CASSDSRPNTEAFF.

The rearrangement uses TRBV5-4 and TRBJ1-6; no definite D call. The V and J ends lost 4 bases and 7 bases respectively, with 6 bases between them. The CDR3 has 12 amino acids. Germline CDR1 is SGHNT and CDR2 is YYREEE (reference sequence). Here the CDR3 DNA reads TGTGCCAGCAGCCAAACAAATTCACCCCTCCACTTT. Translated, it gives CASSQTNSPLHF.

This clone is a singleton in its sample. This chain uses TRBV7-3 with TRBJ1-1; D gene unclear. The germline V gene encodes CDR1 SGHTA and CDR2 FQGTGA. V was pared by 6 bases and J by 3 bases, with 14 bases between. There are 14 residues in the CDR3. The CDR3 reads CASRRSPGDTEAFF. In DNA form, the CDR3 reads TGTGCCAGCAGACGATCTCCTGGGGACACTGAAGCTTTCTTT.

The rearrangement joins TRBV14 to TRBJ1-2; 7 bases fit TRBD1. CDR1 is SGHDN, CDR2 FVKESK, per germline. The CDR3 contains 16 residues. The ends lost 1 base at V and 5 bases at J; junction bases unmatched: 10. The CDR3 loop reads CASSQGGAGGEYGYTF. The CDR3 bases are TGTGCCAGCAGCCAAGGCGGTGCAGGGGGAGAGTATGGCTACACCTTC.

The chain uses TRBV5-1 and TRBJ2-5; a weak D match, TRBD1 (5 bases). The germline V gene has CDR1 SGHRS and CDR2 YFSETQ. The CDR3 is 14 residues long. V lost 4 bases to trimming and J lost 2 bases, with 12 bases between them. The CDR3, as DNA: TGCGCCAGCAGCGACGCGGACACTCAAGAGACCCAGTACTTC. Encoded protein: CASSDADTQETQYF.

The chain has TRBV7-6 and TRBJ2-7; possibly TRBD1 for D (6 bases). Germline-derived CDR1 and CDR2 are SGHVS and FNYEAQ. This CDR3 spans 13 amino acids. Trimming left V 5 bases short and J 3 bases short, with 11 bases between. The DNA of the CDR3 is TGTGCCAGCAGCGGAGGACAGAACTACGAGCAGTACTTC. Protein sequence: CASSGGQNYEQYF.